What follows are 13 T cell receptor beta chains derived from one specimen sequenced in a study of Graves' ophthalmopathy and Graves' hyperthyroidism. Amplified TCR beta CDR3 regions were obtained using RNA transcripts as template. The workflow started with a first-round RT-PCR run with HTBI primers and then moved on to a second-round multiplex PCR. A single record per CDR3 protein comes from TCRdb applying MiXCR to the multiplex PCR reads. The sample includes 500,000 to 700,000 distinct CDR3 sequences, around a fifth of them seen just once. Sample: peripheral blood. The source is a young woman with stable Graves' hyperthyroidism. Some clones in this sample may be carry-over from other donors' samples.

This clonotype has ten or more counts. The J gene is TRBJ2-7, the V gene TRBV2; D not resolved. This CDR3 contains 11 residues. CDR1 SNHLY and CDR2 FYNNEI come from the germline V gene. V was pared by 2 bases and J by 12 bases, with 11 bases between. CDR3 amino acids: CASSEQAAAYF. In DNA, the CDR3 is TGTGCCAGCAGTGAACAGGCGGCGGCGTACTTC.

This clonotype showed up just a few times. The gene calls are TRBV3-1 and TRBJ2-2; 13 positions match TRBD2. CDR1 and CDR2 (germline): LGHDT, YNNKEL (reference sequence). This CDR3 spans 16 amino acids. Trimming removed 4 bases from V and 6 bases from J; junction bases left unmatched: 5. DNA of the CDR3: TGTGCCAGCAGCCTAGGACTAGCGGGAGTGGCCGGGGAGCTGTTTTTT. Translation gives CASSLGLAGVAGELFF.

This clonotype has a count of ten or more. V gene TRBV6-1 combines with J gene TRBJ1-1; tentatively, D is TRBD1 (5 bases). With 1 base removed from V and 0 bases from J, the gap between germline ends came to 12 bases. The CDR3 runs to 16 residues. The germline V gene has CDR1 MNHNS and CDR2 SASEGT. As DNA, the CDR3 is TGTGCCAGCAGTGAAGGCGGACACCTTATGAACACTGAAGCTTTCTTT. It codes for CASSEGGHLMNTEAFF.

Worth noting for this clonotype: A single base separates this from a much larger clone, so it may be a read error. The CDR3 DNA follows: TGTGTCAGCAGTCCTTGCACCGGGGAGCTGTTTTTT. Protein product: CVSSPCTGELFF. V and J are TRBV12-3 or TRBV12-4 and TRBJ2-2; D gene ambiguous. This CDR3 has 12 residues.

This clonotype was counted many times. V and J are TRBV28 and TRBJ2-2, with D possibly TRBD1 on 5 matching bases. Trimming removed 5 bases from V and 5 bases from J, with 15 bases in between. CDR3 length equals 15 residues. CDR1 is MDHEN and CDR2 is SYDVKM in the germline V gene. The CDR3 coding sequence is TGTGCCAGCAGTACCCCTACAGGACGTACCGGGGAGCTGTTTTTT. It is translated as CASSTPTGRTGELFF.

In its sample, this clonotype was seen a few times. Germline is not matched at one junction end, which may reflect a read error. The V gene is TRBV2, the J gene TRBJ2-4; 13 positions agree with TRBD2. Germline values: CDR1 SNHLY, CDR2 FYNNEI. This CDR3 spans 21 amino acids. This CDR3 is CASSETGMTSGGSLAKNIKYF. The CDR3 DNA reads as TGTGCCAGCAGTGAAACGGGGATGACTAGCGGGGGGTCTCTTGCCAAAAACATTAAGTACTTC. The variable domain in full, completed from reference TRBV2 and TRBJ2-4, reads EPEVTQTPSHQVTQMGQEVILRCVPISNHLYFYWYRQILGQKVEFLVSFYNNEISEKSEIFDDQFSVERPDGSNFTLKIRSTKLEDSAMYFCASSETGMTSGGSLAKNIKYFGAGTRLSVL.

This clonotype was counted ten times or more. This chain uses TRBV6-2 or TRBV6-3 with TRBJ2-2; TRBD2 matches at 10 bases. CDR1 is MNHEY and CDR2 is SVGEGT in the germline V gene. CDR3 length: 16 amino acids. V lost 8 bases to trimming and J lost 1 base; unmatched junction nucleotides: 7. CDR3 loop: CASGSGGAGNTGELFF. CDR3 bases: TGTGCCAGCGGGAGCGGGGGGGCCGGGAACACCGGGGAGCTGTTTTTT.

This clonotype was found many times. V and J are TRBV6-1 and TRBJ2-7; 14 positions agree with TRBD2. The germline V gene has CDR1 MNHNS and CDR2 SASEGT. The CDR3 is 18 residues long. Trimming took 3 bases from V and 3 from J; bases not matched to a gene: 10. The CDR3 sequence: CASSDFTGTSGGGYEQYF. The CDR3 DNA follows: TGTGCCAGCAGTGATTTCACCGGGACTAGCGGGGGTGGCTACGAGCAGTACTTC.

This clonotype has at least ten counts. The chain links TRBV6-5 to TRBJ1-2; D is unresolved. The CDR3 loop spans 14 amino acids. Germline V gene sequence: CDR1 MNHEY, CDR2 SVGAGI. The ends were cut back, 0 bases at V and 6 bases at J, with 11 bases in the middle. Here the CDR3 DNA reads TGTGCCAGCAGTTACTCCATGGAGATGAATGGCTACACCTTC. This sequence encodes CASSYSMEMNGYTF.

In this sample, this clonotype turned up many times. This rearrangement joins TRBV20-1 to TRBJ2-7; D is possibly TRBD1 or TRBD2 (5 bases each). V lost 4 bases and J lost 2, with 12 bases in between. Germline V lookup: CDR1 DFQATT, CDR2 SNEGSKA (reference sequence). CDR3 length: 13 residues. The chain's CDR3 is CSANRDGPYEQYF. The DNA of the CDR3 is TGCAGTGCTAACCGGGACGGACCCTACGAGCAGTACTTC.

This clonotype was observed many times. The chain uses TRBV6-5 and TRBJ2-7, with unresolved D. The germline V gene has CDR1 MNHEY and CDR2 SVGAGI. Between the trimmed V and J ends, which lost 4 bases and 2 bases, there was a span of 18 bases. This CDR3 region has 16 residues. CDR3 nucleotide sequence: TGTGCCAGCAGTTCCCGTTCCGCCAGGCTAACCTACGAGCAGTACTTC. As protein: CASSSRSARLTYEQYF.

This clonotype was found many times. V is TRBV4-1 and J is TRBJ2-2; the D is unclear. Trimming pared 4 bases from V and 6 bases from J, leaving 15 bases between. The V gene's germline CDR1 is MGHRA and CDR2 YSYEKL. The length of the CDR3 is 15 residues. The CDR3 here is CASSPSEGFAGELFF. The CDR3 DNA reads as TGCGCCAGCAGCCCCTCGGAAGGTTTCGCCGGGGAGCTGTTTTTT.

A few counts support this clonotype. V and J are TRBV27 and TRBJ2-7, with D possibly TRBD1 on 6 matching bases. CDR1 MNHEY and CDR2 SMNVEV come from the germline V gene (reference sequence). Trimming shortened V by 8 bases and J by 4 bases, and 15 bases separated the two germline ends. This CDR3 has 13 amino acids. For the CDR3, the DNA is TGTGCCAGCGGTCGGACAGTAGAATACGAGCAGTACTTC. Protein product: CASGRTVEYEQYF.